Below, 25 T cell receptor beta chains from the same sample are listed, as sequenced in a study of identical twins. A single record per CDR3 protein comes from TCRdb applying MiXCR to the 5' RACE reads. Of 400,000 or so distinct CDR3 sequences in the sample, around 9.7% were seen once. Sequencing used naive T cells sorted from blood. Receptor source: a woman aged 45-65 years in good health.

This clonotype was counted a few times. This chain links TRBV27 with TRBJ2-7; D possibly corresponds to TRBD2 (5 bases). In germline, CDR1 is MNHEY, CDR2 SMNVEV (reference sequence). The CDR3 totals 12 residues. Trimming took off 3 bases at V and 6 bases at J, with 9 bases between the two ends. Written as DNA, the CDR3 is TGTGCCAGCAGTTTCCGAGGAGGCGAGCAGTACTTC. Encoded protein: CASSFRGGEQYF.

This chain links TRBV18 with TRBJ2-5, with a possible D match to TRBD2 (6 bases). Between the trimmed V and J ends, which lost 6 bases and 4 bases, there was a span of 15 bases. Germline lookup yields CDR1 KGHSH and CDR2 LQKENI. The CDR3 consists of 14 residues. CDR3 amino acids: CASSDGTSRETQYF. For the CDR3, the DNA is TGTGCCAGCTCGGACGGGACTTCGCGAGAGACCCAGTACTTC.

The rearrangement links TRBV11-2 to TRBJ2-5; 10 bases agree with TRBD2. CDR1 SGHAT and CDR2 FQNNGV come from the germline V gene. The CDR3 length is 15 residues. Trimming removed 5 bases from V and 2 bases from J; junction bases left unmatched: 5. CDR3 bases: TGTGCCAGCAGCCCAGGGACTAGCGCACAAGAGACCCAGTACTTC. It codes for CASSPGTSAQETQYF.

Ten or more counts support this clonotype. The chain uses TRBV11-2 and TRBJ2-7; D is ambiguous. The CDR3 runs 15 residues. The germline gives CDR1 SGHAT, CDR2 FQNNGV. The V end lost 3 bases, the J end lost 3 bases, and 15 bases lay between the germline ends. CDR3 DNA sequence: TGTGCCAGCAGCTTGCTGCAGAGTTCCCTCTACGAGCAGTACGTC. This sequence encodes CASSLLQSSLYEQYV.

This sequence joins TRBV4-2 and TRBJ1-5; D not resolved. Germline V gene data show CDR1 as LGHNA and CDR2 as YNFKEQ. V was pared by 0 bases and J by 9 bases, with 12 bases between. This CDR3 is 14 amino acids long. For the CDR3, the DNA is TGTGCCAGCAGCCAAGATGATGGGAAAGGGCCCCAGCATTTT. The encoded protein is CASSQDDGKGPQHF.

This clonotype appeared many times. The chain recombines TRBV9 with TRBJ2-2; TRBD2 matches at 8 bases. This CDR3 contains 18 residues. The V and J ends lost 0 bases and 2 bases, in that order; junction bases with no gene match: 9. Germline CDR1 is SGDLS and CDR2 is YYNGEE. The CDR3 region is CASSVDRGTRSNTGELFF. In DNA form, the CDR3 reads TGTGCCAGCAGCGTAGACCGCGGGACTAGATCCAACACCGGGGAGCTGTTTTTT.

This clonotype was found many times. This sequence joins TRBV6-6 and TRBJ1-5, with D possibly matching TRBD1 (6 bases). V lost 7 bases, J lost 7 bases, and 14 bases lay in between. Germline V lookup: CDR1 MNHNY, CDR2 SVGAGI (reference sequence). The CDR3 runs to 13 residues. CDR3: CASNLQGSQPQHF. The CDR3, as DNA: TGTGCCAGCAACTTACAGGGTAGCCAGCCCCAGCATTTT.

The chain is built from TRBV20-1 and TRBJ2-7; TRBD2 matches at 11 bases. CDR1 DFQATT and CDR2 SNEGSKA come from the germline V gene (reference sequence). Unmatched junction bases numbered 6, after V lost 6 bases and J lost 2 bases. The CDR3 length is 14 residues. The CDR3 bases are TGCAGTGCCCCGGGACTAGCGGTACCCTACGAGCAGTACTTC. It codes for CSAPGLAVPYEQYF.

The table lists this clonotype with a few counts. The chain employs TRBV29-1 and TRBJ1-2; the match to TRBD1 covers 7 bases. The CDR3 is 13 amino acids. The V segment lost 4 bases and the J segment 7 bases; nucleotides outside the gene matches: 9. Germline values: CDR1 SQVTM, CDR2 ANQGSEA. CDR3 sequence reads: CSVVSTGASGYTF. The CDR3 nucleotides are TGCAGCGTTGTCAGTACAGGGGCGAGTGGCTACACCTTC.

The J gene is TRBJ2-7, the V gene TRBV15; D unresolved. CDR1 LNHNV and CDR2 YYDKDF come from the germline V gene (reference sequence). Trimming cost V 0 bases and J 6 bases, with 6 bases left between them. The CDR3 totals 12 residues. The CDR3 here is CATSREGTEQYV. CDR3 nucleotides: TGTGCCACCAGCAGAGAAGGAACCGAGCAGTACGTC.

This chain joins TRBV11-3 and TRBJ2-3; D gene unclear. The V end lost 5 bases, the J end lost 2 bases, and 14 bases lay between the germline ends. The CDR3 contains 15 residues. Germline V gives CDR1 SGHNT, CDR2 YENEEA. The CDR3, as DNA: TGTGCCAGCAGCAGGCCCGGGCCCTACACAGATACGCAGTATTTT. Amino acid sequence: CASSRPGPYTDTQYF.

This clonotype has more than one count but fewer than ten. J is TRBJ2-1 and V is TRBV4-1, with TRBD2 identical over 12 bases. The CDR3 runs to 18 residues. The germline V gene has CDR1 MGHRA and CDR2 YSYEKL. Trimming at V came to 0 bases and at J to 8 bases, leaving 11 bases not matched to a gene. CDR3 nucleotide sequence: TGCGCCAGCAGCCAAGAGAAGCCTAGCGGGAGGGGGCCCGATGAGCAGTTCTTC. Its translation is CASSQEKPSGRGPDEQFF.

In its sample, this clonotype was seen many times. CDR3 protein: CASSLDFASTQYF. The CDR3 DNA sequence: TGTGCCAGCAGTTTGGACTTCGCCTCCACGCAGTATTTT. The genes are TRBV7-2 and TRBJ2-3, with D tentatively TRBD2 (5 bases). The CDR3 has 13 amino acids. Germline V gives CDR1 SGHTA, CDR2 FQGNSA. V lost 6 bases to trimming and J lost 9 bases, with 16 bases between them.

This clonotype was found a few times. The chain is built from TRBV27 and TRBJ1-1, with unresolved D. Germline V lookup: CDR1 MNHEY, CDR2 SMNVEV (reference sequence). The V and J ends lost 5 bases and 0 bases respectively, with 19 bases between them. There are 17 residues in the CDR3. CDR3 region: CASSKLTPSGLNTEAFF. The CDR3, as DNA: TGTGCCAGCAGTAAACTGACACCTTCGGGGTTGAACACTGAAGCTTTCTTT.

This clonotype has at least ten counts. The J gene is TRBJ1-1, the V gene TRBV4-1, with 9 bases that match TRBD1. The CDR3 has 15 amino acids. Germline trimming cut 4 bases from V and 1 base from J; bases unmatched to any gene: 4. The germline V gene encodes CDR1 MGHRA and CDR2 YSYEKL. Here the CDR3 reads CASSPMGQGNTEAFF. The CDR3 coding sequence is TGCGCCAGCAGCCCAATGGGACAGGGGAACACTGAAGCTTTCTTT.

This clonotype has at least ten counts. The rearrangement joins TRBV5-1 to TRBJ2-7; 7 bases fit TRBD1. CDR3 length equals 19 residues. CDR1 and CDR2 from the germline V gene are SGHRS and YFSETQ. The V and J ends lost 2 bases and 2 bases, in that order; junction bases with no gene match: 19. The CDR3 DNA follows: TGCGCCAGCAGCTTTGGACCGACCCAGGGGGAGTTGGCTGCCTACGAGCAGTACTTC. Protein: CASSFGPTQGELAAYEQYF.

This clonotype was detected only a few times. The CDR3: CASSIDGLAGGGTYEQYV. CDR3 sequence (DNA): TGTGCCAGTAGTATAGATGGACTAGCGGGAGGGGGAACCTACGAGCAGTACGTC. The chain is built from TRBV19 and TRBJ2-7, with 15 positions matching TRBD2. The ends lost 0 bases at V and 2 bases at J; junction bases unmatched: 5. The CDR3 runs to 18 residues. CDR1 and CDR2 (germline): LNHDA, SQIVND (reference sequence).

This clonotype was detected only a few times. The CDR3 is CASSFETEAFF. The CDR3 DNA reads as TGTGCCAGCAGCTTCGAGACTGAAGCTTTCTTT. This chain uses TRBV7-9 with TRBJ1-1; D remains ambiguous. This CDR3 contains 11 residues. Germline CDR1 SEHNR, CDR2 FQNEAQ (reference sequence). The germline V and J ends were trimmed by 3 bases and 5 bases, with 4 bases remaining between them. Looking up the rest from reference TRBV7-9 and TRBJ1-1 gives the full variable domain: DTGVSQNPRHKITKRGQNVTFRCDPISEHNRLYWYRQTLGQGPEFLTYFQNEAQLEKSRLLSDRFSAERPKGSFSTLEIQRTEQGDSAMYLCASSFETEAFFGQGTRLTVV.

This clonotype was detected a few times. The chain employs TRBV5-1 and TRBJ2-7; perhaps TRBD2 as D (7 bases). The V gene lost 5 bases and the J gene lost 9 bases, with 18 bases spanning the gap. This CDR3 is 13 amino acids long. From germline, CDR1 is SGHRS and CDR2 YFSETQ. The DNA of the CDR3 is TGCGCCAGCAGTTCCGACAGGACGGGAGGGCAGTACTTC. This translates into CASSSDRTGGQYF.

This clonotype was found a few times. The chain employs TRBV20-1 and TRBJ2-1, with D unclear. V dropped 6 bases and J dropped 0 bases, with 12 bases sitting between them. The CDR3 has 14 residues. Germline lookup yields CDR1 DFQATT and CDR2 SNEGSKA (reference sequence). CDR3 DNA: TGCAGTGCCCCCCCCGAGGCCTCCTACAATGAGCAGTTCTTC. Translation gives CSAPPEASYNEQFF.

The genes are TRBV7-9 and TRBJ2-1, with TRBD1 matching 8 bases. Trimming removed 5 bases from V and 6 bases from J; junction bases left unmatched: 12. The length of the CDR3 is 16 residues. Germline V gives CDR1 SEHNR, CDR2 FQNEAQ (reference sequence). DNA of the CDR3: TGTGCCAGCAGCACCCACAGGGGGGCAAAATTCAATGAGCAGTTCTTC. Its translation is CASSTHRGAKFNEQFF.

This clonotype was seen repeatedly, ten times or more. J is TRBJ2-1 and V is TRBV19; D uncertain. This CDR3 is 13 amino acids long. The germline gives CDR1 LNHDA, CDR2 SQIVND (reference sequence). Trimming left V 9 bases short and J 3 bases short, with 12 bases between. This CDR3 reads CARRKKGYNEQFF. The DNA of the CDR3 is TGTGCCAGACGGAAGAAGGGCTACAATGAGCAGTTCTTC.

The chain has TRBV3-1 and TRBJ1-1, with a possible D match to TRBD1 (6 bases). Germline V gives CDR1 LGHDT, CDR2 YNNKEL (reference sequence). The ends were cut back, 0 bases at V and 0 bases at J, with 11 bases in the middle. There are 16 residues in the CDR3. CDR3 DNA: TGTGCCAGCAGCCAAGATAGCCGGGGGCTGAACACTGAAGCTTTCTTT. Protein: CASSQDSRGLNTEAFF.

This clonotype was seen a few times. CDR3 loop: CASSLFAATYEQYV. The DNA for the CDR3 is TGTGCCAGCAGCTTGTTCGCAGCCACCTACGAGCAGTACGTC. V is TRBV5-6 and J is TRBJ2-7; D gene unclear. CDR3 size: 14 residues. From germline, CDR1 is SGHDT and CDR2 YYEEEE. Trimming removed 1 base from V and 2 bases from J, with 10 bases in between.

This clonotype was seen more than once but under ten times. The chain employs TRBV27 and TRBJ2-1; D may be TRBD1 (6 bases). The CDR3 consists of 17 residues. Germline V gene sequence: CDR1 MNHEY, CDR2 SMNVEV (reference sequence). V was cut by 2 bases and J by 2 bases, with 16 bases left in between. The CDR3 sequence is CASSLGRQVWAYNEQFF. CDR3 bases: TGTGCCAGCAGTTTAGGGAGACAGGTTTGGGCCTACAATGAGCAGTTCTTC.